Listed below are T cell receptor beta chains from one sample, sequenced in a study of human T cells and chemical hapten exposure. One entry per CDR3 protein, called by TCRdb with MiXCR from the RACE reads. The sample contains about 340,000 distinct CDR3 sequences, about 7% of which appear only once. This sample comprised whole blood, obtained in connection with sensitization to the hapten diphenylcyclopropenone (DPC). These receptors were taken from a woman under 30 with alopecia areata. Some clones in this sample may be carry-over from other donors' samples. Each CDR3 is given with its conserved first and last residue. Fields, in order: J gene, D gene, V gene, clone size, CDR3 length, CDR3 DNA, CDR3 protein. The D gene is left open where the match is weak. Clone size, where shown, is once, few, many, or a class for clones that have expanded.

j_call: TRBJ2-6; d_call: -; v_call: TRBV12-3/TRBV12-4; clone_size: many; cdr3_length: 14; cdr3_nt: TGTGCCAGCAGTTTGGGGGCTGGGGCCAACGTCCTGACTTTC; cdr3_aa: CASSLGAGANVLTF
j_call: TRBJ1-1; d_call: -; v_call: TRBV7-2; clone_size: many; cdr3_length: 14; cdr3_nt: TGTGCCAGCAGCTTAAGGTACAGGGACGCTGAAGCTTTCTTT; cdr3_aa: CASSLRYRDAEAFF
j_call: TRBJ2-3; d_call: -; v_call: TRBV6-5; clone_size: many; cdr3_length: 12; cdr3_nt: TGTGCCAGCAGCGGGACCTCTGATACGCAGTATTTT; cdr3_aa: CASSGTSDTQYF
j_call: TRBJ2-3; d_call: TRBD2; v_call: TRBV6-2/TRBV6-3; clone_size: few; cdr3_length: 19; cdr3_nt: TGTGCCAGCAGTTACCTACCGGCACTAGCGGGGGTTAGCACAGATACGCAGTATTTT; cdr3_aa: CASSYLPALAGVSTDTQYF
j_call: TRBJ1-5; d_call: TRBD1; v_call: TRBV3-1; clone_size: many; cdr3_length: 13; cdr3_nt: TGTGCCAGCAGCCGGGACAGGGGTCAGCCCCAGCATTTT; cdr3_aa: CASSRDRGQPQHF
j_call: TRBJ2-5; d_call: -; v_call: TRBV25-1; clone_size: many; cdr3_length: 12; cdr3_nt: TGTGCCAGCAGCCTACCCCAAGAGACCCAGTACTTC; cdr3_aa: CASSLPQETQYF
j_call: TRBJ2-4; d_call: -; v_call: TRBV6-2/TRBV6-3; clone_size: few; cdr3_length: 14; cdr3_nt: TGTGCCATCAATTCCGGCAGGGCCAAAAACATTCAGTACTTC; cdr3_aa: CAINSGRAKNIQYF
j_call: TRBJ1-6; d_call: -; v_call: TRBV27; clone_size: few; cdr3_length: 15; cdr3_nt: TGTGCCAGCAGACCAGGGAGTAGCGATAATTCACCCCTCCACTTT; cdr3_aa: CASRPGSSDNSPLHF
j_call: TRBJ1-1; d_call: -; v_call: TRBV7-3; clone_size: many; cdr3_length: 14; cdr3_nt: TGTGCCAGCAGCTTAAACGGAATGAACACTGAAGCTTTCTTT; cdr3_aa: CASSLNGMNTEAFF
j_call: TRBJ1-1; d_call: TRBD1; v_call: TRBV7-9; clone_size: few; cdr3_length: 16; cdr3_nt: TGTGCCAGCAGCTCCGGGACAGGGGCCCCAGCGGGTGAAGCTTTCTTT; cdr3_aa: CASSSGTGAPAGEAFF
j_call: TRBJ1-3; d_call: -; v_call: TRBV29-1; clone_size: few; cdr3_length: 13; cdr3_nt: TGCAGCGTTGGTCGGGACTCTGGAAACACCATATATTTT; cdr3_aa: CSVGRDSGNTIYF
j_call: TRBJ1-5; d_call: -; v_call: TRBV2; clone_size: -; cdr3_length: 15; cdr3_nt: TGTGCCAGCACGAAAACTCGGATTAGCAATCAGCCCCAGCATTTT; cdr3_aa: CASTKTRISNQPQHF
j_call: TRBJ2-2; d_call: TRBD1; v_call: TRBV29-1; clone_size: -; cdr3_length: 14; cdr3_nt: TGCAGCGTTTGGGGACAGGGAGCAACCGGGGAGCTGTTTTTT; cdr3_aa: CSVWGQGATGELFF
j_call: TRBJ2-2; d_call: TRBD2; v_call: TRBV4-3; clone_size: -; cdr3_length: 19; cdr3_nt: TGCGCCAGCAGCCAAGATCGGGTTAGCGGGGGCGGGAACACCGGGGAGCTGTTTTTT; cdr3_aa: CASSQDRVSGGGNTGELFF
j_call: TRBJ1-1; d_call: -; v_call: TRBV7-2; clone_size: -; cdr3_length: 13; cdr3_nt: TGTGCCAGCAGCCCAGTGGTTAACACTGAAGCTTTCTTT; cdr3_aa: CASSPVVNTEAFF
j_call: TRBJ2-3; d_call: -; v_call: TRBV15; clone_size: few; cdr3_length: 17; cdr3_nt: TGTGCCACCAGCAGAGAAAGGAAGGGAACTAGCACAGATACGCAGTATTTT; cdr3_aa: CATSRERKGTSTDTQYF
j_call: TRBJ2-2; d_call: -; v_call: TRBV28; clone_size: -; cdr3_length: 13; cdr3_nt: TGTGCCACCCTACTAGGGGGCACCGGGGAGCTGTTTTTT; cdr3_aa: CATLLGGTGELFF